These 18 T cell receptor beta chains came from one sample sequenced in a study of T cells in tumors after PD-1 blockade. Sequencing was performed with immunoSEQ multiplex PCR; in TCRdb, only in-frame clones are kept and a portion is missing. The sample holds 45,000 to 50,000 clones, 70% to 85% seen once. This material consisted of PBMCs, taken before anti-PD-1 therapy. The receptors were sampled from a human donor with advanced basal cell or squamous cell carcinoma (not recorded which).

V and J are TRBV3-1 (or the pseudogene TRBV3-2) and TRBJ1-4; no reliable D call. Germline V CDR1 and CDR2: LGHDT, YNNKEL (reference sequence). The CDR3 consists of 16 residues. V dropped 1 base and J dropped 0 bases, with 9 bases sitting between them. CDR3 amino acids: CASSQAPRATNEKLFF. CDR3 nucleotides: TGTGCCAGCAGCCAAGCTCCCCGGGCAACTAATGAAAAACTGTTTTTT.

This clone came up a few times. The rearrangement links TRBV7-2 to TRBJ2-3; TRBD1 might be the D (7 bases). The germline CDR1 and CDR2 sequences are SGHTA and FQGNSA. Trimming stripped 5 bases from V and 0 bases from J, with 12 bases between. CDR3 length: 15 amino acids. The CDR3: CASSPGGTSTDTQYF. The CDR3 DNA follows: TGTGCCAGCAGCCCAGGGGGGACTAGCACAGATACGCAGTATTTT. The variable domain in full, with the rest retrieved from reference TRBV7-2 and TRBJ2-3, is GAGVSQSPSNKVTEKGKDVELRCDPISGHTALYWYRQSLGQGLEFLIYFQGNSAPDKSGLPSDRFSAERTGGSVSTLTIQRTQQEDSAVYLCASSPGGTSTDTQYFGPGTRLTVL.

This clone was recorded only once. V gene TRBV6-1 combines with J gene TRBJ1-1; D not resolved. This CDR3 contains 14 residues. Between the trimmed V and J ends, which lost 1 base and 11 bases, there was a span of 17 bases. CDR1 is MNHNS and CDR2 is SASEGT in the germline V gene. The CDR3 sequence: CASSEGDLFSRAFF. The CDR3 DNA sequence: TGTGCCAGCAGTGAAGGAGACTTGTTTAGCCGGGCTTTCTTT.

This clone turned up a few times. The chain is built from TRBV7-3 and TRBJ2-7, with 7 bases that match TRBD1. This CDR3 is built from 15 residues. The junction had 8 bases not matched to a gene; V was cut back by 3 bases and J by 3 bases. Per the germline V gene, CDR1 is SGHTA and CDR2 is FQGTGA. This CDR3 reads CASSFWGTAVYEQYF. The CDR3 DNA is TGTGCCAGCAGCTTTTGGGGGACAGCAGTCTACGAGCAGTACTTC.

The chain joins TRBV18 to TRBJ2-7, with 11 bases aligning to TRBD1. This CDR3 has 14 residues. Looked up from germline, CDR1 is KGHSH and CDR2 is LQKENI. Unmatched junction bases numbered 5, after V lost 5 bases and J lost 5 bases. The CDR3 bases are TGTGCCAGCTCATTCGGACAGGGGGCCCACGAGCAGTACTTC. Residues: CASSFGQGAHEQYF.

The V gene is TRBV7-2, the J gene TRBJ2-1, with 10 bases that match TRBD2. Trimming at V came to 3 bases and at J to 0 bases, leaving 11 bases not matched to a gene. The CDR3 spans 19 residues. Germline V gene data show CDR1 as SGHTA and CDR2 as FQGNSA. The CDR3 reads CASSFRASGSPGSYNEQFF. DNA of the CDR3: TGTGCCAGCAGCTTCAGGGCTAGCGGGAGCCCTGGCTCCTACAATGAGCAGTTCTTC.

This chain joins TRBV27 and TRBJ2-3, with 9 bases lining up with TRBD2. The germline V gene has CDR1 MNHEY and CDR2 SMNVEV (reference sequence). The CDR3 covers 15 residues. With V trimmed by 4 bases and J by 4 bases, 6 bases remained unmatched. CDR3 in DNA: TGTGCCAGCAGTTCGAGCGGGGGGAGCCCAGATACGCAGTATTTT. It yields the protein CASSSSGGSPDTQYF.

The chain carries TRBV27 and TRBJ1-6; D is ambiguous. V lost 3 bases, J lost 9 bases, and 6 bases lay in between. CDR1 and CDR2 from the germline V gene are MNHEY and SMNVEV (reference sequence). The CDR3 has 12 residues. In nucleotides, the CDR3 is TGTGCCAGCAGTTTTCCTGGTTCACCCCTCCACTTT. It is translated as CASSFPGSPLHF.

J is TRBJ2-2 and V is TRBV10-3; D possibly corresponds to TRBD2 (5 bases). Germline V gene sequence: CDR1 ENHRY, CDR2 SYGVKD. The CDR3 is 14 residues long. Between the trimmed V and J ends, which lost 11 bases and 1 base, there was a span of 14 bases. DNA for the CDR3: TGTGCCTCACAACTAGGAGGGAACACCGGGGAGCTGTTTTTT. Encoded protein: CASQLGGNTGELFF.

The genes are TRBV6-5 and TRBJ2-7; 8 positions agree with TRBD2. Per germline, CDR1 MNHEY and CDR2 SVGAGI. The V segment lost 0 bases and the J segment 3 bases; nucleotides outside the gene matches: 4. This CDR3 has 15 amino acids. In DNA form, the CDR3 reads TGTGCCAGCAGTTACTCCCGGGAGGGCCTCTACGAGCAGTACTTC. As protein: CASSYSREGLYEQYF.

V is TRBV7-9 and J is TRBJ2-3; D is uncertain. Trimming took 5 bases from V and 3 from J, leaving 9 bases between them. The germline V gene encodes CDR1 SEHNR and CDR2 FQNEAQ (reference sequence). The CDR3 contains 13 residues. CDR3 in DNA: TGTGCCAGCAGCGTTTCAGTTACAGATACGCAGTATTTT. Amino acids: CASSVSVTDTQYF.

The chain uses TRBV10-1 and TRBJ2-1, with D possibly TRBD1 on 6 matching bases. V gave up 7 bases and J gave up 9 bases, with 13 bases separating them. Germline loops: CDR1 WNHNN, CDR2 SYGVQD (reference sequence). The CDR3 is made up of 12 amino acids. CDR3 sequence (DNA): TGCGCCAGCATCACAGGGATCGGTGAGCAGTTCTTC. Its protein is CASITGIGEQFF.

The table lists this clone with a count of one. V and J are TRBV19 and TRBJ1-2; 9 nucleotides align to TRBD1. Trimming cost V 1 base and J 3 bases; bases outside gene matches: 3. CDR1 and CDR2 from the germline V gene are LNHDA and SQIVND (reference sequence). The CDR3 covers 15 residues. CDR3 sequence: CASSIGTGEHYGYTF. Written as DNA, the CDR3 is TGTGCCAGTAGTATAGGGACAGGGGAGCACTATGGCTACACCTTC.

A word on this clone: A read error may account for a junction end that differs from germline. This chain joins TRBV30 and TRBJ1-2, with a tentative D call TRBD1 (5 bases). Germline V gives CDR1 GTSNPN, CDR2 SVGIG (reference sequence). The CDR3 spans 9 residues. CDR3 amino acids: CAWTGPSFF. CDR3 coding DNA: TGTGCCTGGACAGGGCCTTCGTTCTTC.

This rearrangement joins TRBV27 to TRBJ1-3; 8 bases match TRBD1. Germline values: CDR1 MNHEY, CDR2 SMNVEV (reference sequence). The CDR3 is made up of 16 amino acids. The trim removed 2 bases at V and 6 bases at J, leaving 9 bases unmatched. CDR3 in DNA: TGTGCCAGCAGTTTAGGGTCCCCAGGGGGCATAAACACCATATATTTT. Residues: CASSLGSPGGINTIYF.

This clone was observed once. CDR3 coding DNA: TGTGCCAGCAGCTTTACTCTGGGGGAACAGCCCCAGCATTTT. Its protein product is CASSFTLGEQPQHF. The gene calls are TRBV7-2 and TRBJ1-5; tentatively, D is TRBD1 (5 bases). The CDR3 loop spans 14 amino acids. Germline V lookup: CDR1 SGHTA, CDR2 FQGNSA. The V end lost 3 bases, the J end lost 7 bases, and 13 bases lay between the germline ends.

This clone was counted between two and nine times. The CDR3 region has the DNA TGTGCCATCAGGACAGGGGGATACGAGCAGTACTTC. Its translation: CAIRTGGYEQYF. The V call is TRBV10-3, the J call TRBJ2-7, with 9 bases aligning to TRBD1. Germline V lookup: CDR1 ENHRY, CDR2 SYGVKD. The CDR3 has 12 amino acids. The V segment lost 6 bases and the J segment 4 bases; nucleotides outside the gene matches: 1.

The rearrangement uses TRBV4-1 and TRBJ2-3; 8 positions match TRBD1. CDR3 length: 17 amino acids. Germline V gene lookup returns CDR1 MGHRA and CDR2 YSYEKL. J gave up 2 bases and V 3 bases, and 10 bases lay outside the gene matches. CDR3 DNA sequence: TGCGCCAGCAGCCACGAGCCGGGACAGGCCTTCACAGATACGCAGTATTTT. This codes for CASSHEPGQAFTDTQYF.